This T cell receptor beta chain was retrieved from a study of T cells in Graves' hyperthyroidism and ophthalmopathy. The ends were cut back, 0 bases at V and 6 bases at J, with 8 bases in the middle. Germline V CDR1 and CDR2: SGHRS, YFSETQ. The CDR3 has 13 residues. This clonotype was counted many times. Amplification of TCR beta CDR3 regions was performed using RNA transcripts as template. First-round RT-PCR of the TCR CDR3 relied on the HTBI primer set. TCRdb recomputed calls from the multiplex PCR reads with MiXCR, one row per CDR3 protein. The sample holds over 700,000 distinct CDR3 sequences; about 17% are singletons and the top ten take roughly a sixth.

This TCR was recovered from a woman aged 45-59 years with Graves' hyperthyroidism that later progressed to Graves' ophthalmopathy. The chain recombines TRBV5-1 with TRBJ2-3; unclear D gene. The sample taken for sequencing was blood. CDR3 DNA: TGCGCCAGCAGCTTGGAGCTAACCGATACGCAGTATTTT. This gives the protein CASSLELTDTQYF.